This T cell receptor beta chain was captured in a study of blood T cell repertoires in COVID-19. Turning to the study itself: T cells, B-cell-depleted T cells, or PBMCs supplied cDNA or gDNA.

Participants, about 18 to 100 years old, spanned under 25 US areas. A COVID-19 case had been met by exposed participants during the 2 weeks before study entry. The repertoire was sequenced with immunoSEQ multiplex PCR; TCRdb's copy has only in-frame clones and lacks some. The top ten hold roughly 3.9% of the sample, which has more than 300,000 clones, roughly 90% seen once. Trimming removed 2 bases at V and 6 bases at J, with 10 bases between. This CDR3 is 13 amino acids long. The germline gives CDR1 LGHNA, CDR2 YNFKEQ. The sample taken for sequencing was PBMCs or T cells enriched from blood (not recorded which). The chain couples TRBV4-2 to TRBJ1-1; the D is unclear. This sequence originates from a woman in her 30s who had been exposed to COVID-19. The CDR3 DNA reads TGTGCCAGCAGCCAACCGGAGGGTTCTGAAGCTTTCTTT. The encoded protein is CASSQPEGSEAFF.